This T cell receptor (beta chain) was identified during a study of blood T cell repertoires in COVID-19. Produced via immunoSEQ multiplex PCR; TCRdb's table is partial and in-frame only. Of approximately 150,000 clones in the sample, 87% were seen once. The V and J ends lost 4 bases and 3 bases, in that order; junction bases with no gene match: 8. The CDR3 has 16 residues. Germline lookup yields CDR1 SGHRS and CDR2 YFSETQ. What was sequenced was PBMCs or T cells enriched from blood (not recorded which). The chain employs TRBV5-1 and TRBJ2-2, with 8 bases that match TRBD1. This TCR was recovered from a woman aged 35 to 49 who had been exposed to COVID-19. This CDR3 is CASSPLTGGDTGELFF. DNA for the CDR3: TGCGCCAGCAGCCCGTTAACAGGGGGTGACACCGGGGAGCTGTTTTTT.